The clone carrying this TCR beta chain was detected a few times. As yet, its antigen is unknown. Germline V CDR1 and CDR2: KGHSH, LQKENI. Trimming cost V 6 bases and J 4 bases, with 21 bases left between them. The CDR3 covers 16 residues. This record belongs to a study of blood T cells in healthy people across ages. For the second PCR, which ran for 7 to 11 cycles, a sample-barcoded 5' primer and a J-beta primer mix were used. The authors tagged each cDNA molecule using a template-switch adaptor with 12 random nucleotides. Per-sample output comprised a minimum of 2.5 million paired-end reads containing CDR3. TCRdb independently ran MiXCR on the 5' RACE reads; one entry per CDR3 protein. This sample has hundreds of thousands of distinct CDR3 sequences, with around two fifths found just once. Regarding the study as a whole: It was not possible, with unsorted PBMCs, to conclusively compare naive and antigen-experienced cells.

The people who gave samples were healthy Caucasians from Russia, aged roughly 6 to 90. The sample was blood. This TCR came from an elderly man in good health. The chain employs TRBV18 and TRBJ1-1; D is uncertain. The CDR3 sequence: CASSPGWEAAGTEAFF. The CDR3 DNA is TGTGCCAGCTCGCCGGGGTGGGAGGCGGCTGGCACTGAAGCTTTCTTT.